In this sample, the clone carrying this T cell receptor beta chain turned up a few times. The antigen remains unidentified. The junction and the germline gene differ at one end; a read error may be behind it. Method: immunoSEQ multiplex PCR; TCRdb's copy keeps in-frame clones and lacks some. The sample has about 22,000 clones, 69% seen once. Per the germline V gene, CDR1 is SGDLS and CDR2 is YYNGEE. The CDR3 has 12 residues. No patient escaped relapse after autologous stem cell transplantation, and brentuximab vedotin exposure varied. The data were obtained in a study of PD-1 blockade in classical Hodgkin lymphoma. Study-level points and caveats: By C4D1, diversity of CD4+ TCRs had risen significantly, whereas that of CD8+ TCRs had not. Baseline diversity in complete responders resembled that of newly diagnosed patients. Newly diagnosed patients were reported to start with lower TCR diversity than healthy donors.

The receptor comes from a human donor with classical Hodgkin lymphoma. The chain recombines TRBV9 with TRBJ2-1; TRBD2 matches 11 bases. This specimen consisted of peripheral blood mononuclear cells (PBMCs), obtained at baseline. This CDR3 reads CASRVAGGPLFF. As DNA, the CDR3 is TGTGCCAGCAGGGTAGCGGGGGGGCCTCTGTTCTTC.